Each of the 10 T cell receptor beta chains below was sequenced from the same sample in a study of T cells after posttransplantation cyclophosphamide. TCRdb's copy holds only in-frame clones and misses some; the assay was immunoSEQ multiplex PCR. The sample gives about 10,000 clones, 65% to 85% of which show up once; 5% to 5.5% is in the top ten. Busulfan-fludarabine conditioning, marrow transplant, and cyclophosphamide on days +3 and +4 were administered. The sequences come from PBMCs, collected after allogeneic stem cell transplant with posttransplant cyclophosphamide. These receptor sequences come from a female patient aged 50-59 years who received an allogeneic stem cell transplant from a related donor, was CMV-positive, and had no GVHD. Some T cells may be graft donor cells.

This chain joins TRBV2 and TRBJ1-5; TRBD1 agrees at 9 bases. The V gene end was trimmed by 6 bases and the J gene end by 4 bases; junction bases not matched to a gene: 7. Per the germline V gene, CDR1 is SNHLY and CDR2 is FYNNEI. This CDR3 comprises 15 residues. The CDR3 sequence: CASSSGTGRNQPQHF. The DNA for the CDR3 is TGTGCCAGCAGCTCCGGGACAGGGAGGAATCAGCCCCAGCATTTT. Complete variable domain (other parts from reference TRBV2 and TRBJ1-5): EPEVTQTPSHQVTQMGQEVILRCVPISNHLYFYWYRQILGQKVEFLVSFYNNEISEKSEIFDDQFSVERPDGSNFTLKIRSTKLEDSAMYFCASSSGTGRNQPQHFGDGTRLSIL.

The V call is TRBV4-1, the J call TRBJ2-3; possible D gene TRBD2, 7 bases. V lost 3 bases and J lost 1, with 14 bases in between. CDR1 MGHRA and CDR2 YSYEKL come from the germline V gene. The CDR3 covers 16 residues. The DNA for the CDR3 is TGCGCCAGCAGCCAGAAACAGGGAGGGGGCACAGATACGCAGTATTTT. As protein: CASSQKQGGGTDTQYF.

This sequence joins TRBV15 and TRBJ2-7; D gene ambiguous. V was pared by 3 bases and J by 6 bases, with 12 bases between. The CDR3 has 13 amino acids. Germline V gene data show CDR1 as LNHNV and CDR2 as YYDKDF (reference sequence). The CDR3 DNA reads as TGTGCCACCAGCAGGTCTCCTTCCGGCGAGCAGTACTTC. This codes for CATSRSPSGEQYF. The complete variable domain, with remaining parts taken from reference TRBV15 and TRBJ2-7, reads DAMVIQNPRYQVTQFGKPVTLSCSQTLNHNVMYWYQQKSSQAPKLLFHYYDKDFNNEADTPDNFQSRRPNTSFCFLDIRSPGLGDTAMYLCATSRSPSGEQYFGPGTRLTVT.

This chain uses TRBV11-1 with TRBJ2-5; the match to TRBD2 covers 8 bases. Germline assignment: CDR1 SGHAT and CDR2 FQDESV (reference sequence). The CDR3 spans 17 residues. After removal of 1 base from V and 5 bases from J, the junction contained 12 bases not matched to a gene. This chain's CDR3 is CASSLGIRLAGGETQYF. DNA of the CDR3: TGTGCCAGCAGCTTAGGTATCCGGCTAGCGGGTGGGGAGACCCAGTACTTC.

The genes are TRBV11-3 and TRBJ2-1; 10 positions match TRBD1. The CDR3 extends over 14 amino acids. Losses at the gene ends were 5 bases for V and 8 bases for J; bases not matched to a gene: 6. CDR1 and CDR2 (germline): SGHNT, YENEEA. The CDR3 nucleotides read TGTGCCAGCAGCGTAGGACAGGGGGACCATGAGCAGTTCTTC. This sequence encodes CASSVGQGDHEQFF.

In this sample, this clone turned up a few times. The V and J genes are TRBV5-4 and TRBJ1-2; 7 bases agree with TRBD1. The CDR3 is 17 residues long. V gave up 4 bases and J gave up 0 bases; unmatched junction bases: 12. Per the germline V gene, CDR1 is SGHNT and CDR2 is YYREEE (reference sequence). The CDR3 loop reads CASSPTIFDRANYGYTF. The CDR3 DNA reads TGTGCCAGCAGCCCAACTATCTTTGACAGGGCTAACTATGGCTACACCTTC.

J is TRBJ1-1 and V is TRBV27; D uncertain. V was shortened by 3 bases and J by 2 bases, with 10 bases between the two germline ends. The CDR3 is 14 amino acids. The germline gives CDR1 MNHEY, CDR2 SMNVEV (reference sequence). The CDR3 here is CASSFSGPNTEAFF. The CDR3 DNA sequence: TGTGCCAGCAGTTTCTCGGGTCCTAACACTGAAGCTTTCTTT.

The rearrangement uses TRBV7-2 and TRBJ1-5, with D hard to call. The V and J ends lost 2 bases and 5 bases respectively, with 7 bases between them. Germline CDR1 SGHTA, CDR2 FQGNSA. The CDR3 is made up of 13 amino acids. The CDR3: CASSLNGDQPQHF. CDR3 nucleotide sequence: TGTGCCAGCAGCTTAAACGGTGATCAGCCCCAGCATTTT.

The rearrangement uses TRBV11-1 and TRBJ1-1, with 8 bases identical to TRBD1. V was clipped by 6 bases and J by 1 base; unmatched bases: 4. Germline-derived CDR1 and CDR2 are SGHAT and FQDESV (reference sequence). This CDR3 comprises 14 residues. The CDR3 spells CASRHRGKNTEAFF. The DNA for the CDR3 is TGTGCCAGCAGACACAGGGGGAAGAACACTGAAGCTTTCTTT.

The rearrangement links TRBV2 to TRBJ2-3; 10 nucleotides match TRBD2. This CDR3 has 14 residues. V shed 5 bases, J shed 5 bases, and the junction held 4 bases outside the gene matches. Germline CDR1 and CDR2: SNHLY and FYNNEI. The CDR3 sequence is CASSPLAGKDTQYF. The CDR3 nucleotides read TGTGCCAGCAGTCCACTAGCGGGAAAAGATACGCAGTATTTT.